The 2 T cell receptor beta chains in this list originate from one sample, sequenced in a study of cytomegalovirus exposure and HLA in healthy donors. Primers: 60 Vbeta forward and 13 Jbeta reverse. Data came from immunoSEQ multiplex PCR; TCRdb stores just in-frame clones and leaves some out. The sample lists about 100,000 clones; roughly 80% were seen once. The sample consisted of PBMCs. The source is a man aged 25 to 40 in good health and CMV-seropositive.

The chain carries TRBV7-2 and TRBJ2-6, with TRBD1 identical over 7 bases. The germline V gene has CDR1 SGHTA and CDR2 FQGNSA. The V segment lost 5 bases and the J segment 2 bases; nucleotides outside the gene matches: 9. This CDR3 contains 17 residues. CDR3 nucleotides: TGTGCCAGCAGCCATCGAAACCAGGGGGCTGGGGCCAACGTCCTGACTTTC. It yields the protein CASSHRNQGAGANVLTF.

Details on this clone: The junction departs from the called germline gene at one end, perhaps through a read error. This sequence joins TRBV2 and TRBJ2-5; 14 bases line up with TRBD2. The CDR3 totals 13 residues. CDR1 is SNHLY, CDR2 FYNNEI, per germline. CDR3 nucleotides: TGTGCCAGCAGTTCTGGGACTAGCGGGAGTAAAGACTTC. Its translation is CASSSGTSGSKDF.